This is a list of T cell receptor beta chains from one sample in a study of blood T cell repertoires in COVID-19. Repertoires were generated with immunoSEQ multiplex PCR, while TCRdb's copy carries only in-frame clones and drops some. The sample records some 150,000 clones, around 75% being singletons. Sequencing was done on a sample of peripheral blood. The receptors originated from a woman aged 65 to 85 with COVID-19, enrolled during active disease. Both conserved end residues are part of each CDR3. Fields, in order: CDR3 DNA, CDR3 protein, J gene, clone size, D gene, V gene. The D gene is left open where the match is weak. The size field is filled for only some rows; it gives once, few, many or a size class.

TGTGCCAGCAGCTTATGGGCGGCTAGCGGGGGGGCGAAGACCCAGTACTTC	CASSLWAASGGAKTQYF	TRBJ2-5	NA	TRBD2	TRBV7-8
TGTGCCAGCAGTGATCACGATGGACAGGGTCGGCTAATGGCTGAAGCTTTCTTT	CASSDHDGQGRLMAEAFF	TRBJ1-1	NA	TRBD1	TRBV25-1
TGCAGCGTTGCCTCTGGGACAGGGCAAGAGACCCAGTACTTC	CSVASGTGQETQYF	TRBJ2-5	NA	TRBD1	TRBV29-1
TGTGCCACCAGTCCGGGGGGGCTGGGTGAGCAGTTCTTC	CATSPGGLGEQFF	TRBJ2-1	NA	TRBD2	TRBV24-1
TGTGCCAGCAGCCTGGGGGACAGGGATCAAGAGACCCAGTACTTC	CASSLGDRDQETQYF	TRBJ2-5	NA	TRBD1	TRBV7-2
TGTGCTAGCAGCTTAGCGTGGGCCCAAGAGACCCAGTACTTC	CASSLAWAQETQYF	TRBJ2-5	NA	NA	TRBV7-7
TGTGCCAGCAGTTCGGACCCATTCATGGGGGACTTCCAAGAGACCCAGTACTTC	CASSSDPFMGDFQETQYF	TRBJ2-5	once	NA	TRBV6-2/TRBV6-3
TGTGCCACCCGCCGCGGGTACAGGGTAGGTGTAGATGAGCAGTTCTTC	CATRRGYRVGVDEQFF	TRBJ2-1	NA	NA	TRBV24-1
TGTGCCACCAGCAGAGTATGGCTAGCGGGAGGGTCTCAAGAGACCCAGTACTTC	CATSRVWLAGGSQETQYF	TRBJ2-5	NA	TRBD2	TRBV15
TGTGCCAGTAGTACGGGACAGACCTACGAGCAGTACTTC	CASSTGQTYEQYF	TRBJ2-7	once	TRBD1	TRBV19
TGTGCCAGCAGCACCACGTTAGACAATGGCTACACCTTC	CASSTTLDNGYTF	TRBJ1-2	NA	NA	TRBV6-2/TRBV6-3
TGTGCCAGCAGTTTGGGACAGGGGCCCTATGGCTACACCTTC	CASSLGQGPYGYTF	TRBJ1-2	NA	TRBD1	TRBV2
TGTGCCAGCAGTTACTCGACGCGGGGTATTGAGCAGTTCTTC	CASSYSTRGIEQFF	TRBJ2-1	NA	NA	TRBV6-2/TRBV6-3
TGTGCCAGCAGTCGCTCCCGGGCGGTCAGCCGGGGCACTGAAGCTTTCTTT	CASSRSRAVSRGTEAFF	TRBJ1-1	NA	NA	TRBV6-6
TGTGCCAGTAGTATGATGGACAGACGCAATCAGCCCCAGCATTTT	CASSMMDRRNQPQHF	TRBJ1-5	NA	NA	TRBV19
TGTGCCAGCAGCCCCCAGGGTTGGGCTGAAGCTTTCTTT	CASSPQGWAEAFF	TRBJ1-1	NA	NA	TRBV3-1/TRBV3-2
TGTGCCAGCAGTGAAATGACGGGATTAAATGGCTACACCTTC	CASSEMTGLNGYTF	TRBJ1-2	NA	NA	TRBV2
TGTGCCAGCAGTTTGACAGGCGAAGAGACCCAGTACTTC	CASSLTGEETQYF	TRBJ2-5	NA	NA	TRBV12-3/TRBV12-4
TGTGCCAGCAGCCAGTCAACAGGGCTTCGTTCACCCCTCCACTTT	CASSQSTGLRSPLHF	TRBJ1-6	NA	NA	TRBV3-1/TRBV3-2
TGTGCCAGCAGCTTCGGCTGGAGCGAGACCCAGTACTTC	CASSFGWSETQYF	TRBJ2-5	NA	NA	TRBV7-3
TGTGCCAGCAGCCGAACTAGCGGGGGGAACAATGAGCAGTTCTTC	CASSRTSGGNNEQFF	TRBJ2-1	NA	TRBD2	TRBV7-3
TGTGCCAGCAGCAAACACCGAGGAGGATACGAGCAGTACTTC	CASSKHRGGYEQYF	TRBJ2-7	few	NA	TRBV6-5
TGTGCCAGTAGTAGGGACTCAACTGACAATGAGCAGTTCTTC	CASSRDSTDNEQFF	TRBJ2-1	NA	NA	TRBV19
TGTGCCAGCAGCCAGGACAGTAGTGTCTACAATGAGCAGTTCTTC	CASSQDSSVYNEQFF	TRBJ2-1	NA	NA	TRBV5-5
TGTGCCAGCACCCTGGAGGTAGCGGGCCCCTTGAACGAGCAGTACTTC	CASTLEVAGPLNEQYF	TRBJ2-7	few	TRBD2	TRBV28
TGTGCCAGCAGCTGGAGGGGATCTAAGGGGTATGGCTACACCTTC	CASSWRGSKGYGYTF	TRBJ1-2	NA	NA	TRBV5-6
TGTGCCAGCAGTGAACGGGGGACGGGAGGCTACACCTTC	CASSERGTGGYTF	TRBJ1-2	NA	NA	TRBV2
TGTGCCAGTAGTATAGGGGAGAAGGTTGGGGCCCAGCATTTT	CASSIGEKVGAQHF	TRBJ1-5	NA	NA	TRBV19
TGTGCCAGCAGCTCACAGGGGGCGGACGAGCAGTACTTC	CASSSQGADEQYF	TRBJ2-7	NA	TRBD1	TRBV3-1/TRBV3-2
TGTGCCAGCAGTGAAGATCCCCCACCGGCCTACGAGCAGTACTTC	CASSEDPPPAYEQYF	TRBJ2-7	NA	NA	TRBV2
TGTGCCACCAGCAGAGATCTAGTGAACACTGAAGCTTTCTTT	CATSRDLVNTEAFF	TRBJ1-1	once	NA	TRBV15
TGCAGTGCTAGTGGTCGGGGAGATAATGAAAAACTGTTTTTT	CSASGRGDNEKLFF	TRBJ1-4	NA	NA	TRBV20-1
TGCGCCAGCAGCTTGCCGGTAAACACCGGGGAGCTGTTTTTT	CASSLPVNTGELFF	TRBJ2-2	few	NA	TRBV5-1
TGTGCCAGCAGCGGAACAGGGTTAACTGAAGCTTTCTTT	CASSGTGLTEAFF	TRBJ1-1	NA	NA	TRBV5-6
TGTGCCAGCAAGGACAGGGAGGCTAACTATGGCTACACCTTC	CASKDREANYGYTF	TRBJ1-2	NA	TRBD1	TRBV6-5
TGTGCCAGCAGCCAGACTAGCGGACGAGGGGCCCAGTACTTC	CASSQTSGRGAQYF	TRBJ2-5	once	TRBD2	TRBV6-2/TRBV6-3
TGTGCCAGCAGTGAAGCGCTTCGAGGGACCCAGTACTTC	CASSEALRGTQYF	TRBJ2-5	NA	NA	TRBV6-1
TGTGCCAGCAGCTCGGGACAGGCCTCCTACGAGCAGTACTTC	CASSSGQASYEQYF	TRBJ2-7	once	TRBD1	TRBV11-2
TGTGCCAGTAGTATAGCAGAATCGCCCGGAAACACCATATATTTT	CASSIAESPGNTIYF	TRBJ1-3	NA	NA	TRBV19
TGTGCCAGCAGAGCCGGGACAGGGTTAGGGAGGGAGCAGTACTTC	CASRAGTGLGREQYF	TRBJ2-7	NA	TRBD1	TRBV28